Below, one TCR beta chain is given with its context. It has no known antigen specificity. Base qualities are missing; no much larger clone stands one base away. The sample originates from a study of T cell responses to AZD1222 COVID-19 vaccine (dated by TCRdb to the early 2020s). The study in broad terms: AZD1222 recipients with second doses at about 4 weeks or about 12 weeks were pooled, because spike-specific TCR depth and breadth did not differ between schedules. A total of 233 trial participants underwent TCR sequencing, of whom some 210 received two doses of AZD1222 and some 25 received two doses of the MenACWY control vaccine. Trial participants were enrolled by age into subgroups of 18-55, 56-69 and 70-plus years, and 148, 28 and 57 TCR-sequenced participants, respectively, were included in these subgroups. Summary of the overall study and its limitations: Reportedly, close to half of the unique spike-specific TCRs recognized epitopes lying outside the regions that are mutated in the B.1.351 and B.1.1.7 variants. No day 14 peak-response samples were available, so repertoires were characterized only after the peak T cell response. Conclusions about previously exposed vaccinees are limited because only five to seven AZD1222 recipients were SARS-CoV-2 seropositive at baseline. The 56-69-year group was small, and its depth increase did not reach significance, likely because of low power. Most participants were white British and females outnumbered males, and the authors suggested that clonal diversity may have been underestimated. Spike-specific TCR breadth and depth rose significantly after two AZD1222 doses compared with day 0 and with MenACWY recipients. The whole spike protein was spanned by vaccine-associated CD4 TCRs, and dominant responses were seen in regions 160-218 and 743-854.

The sample's time point label is to be understood as: baseline before first vaccination. Vaccinee samples came from UK trials COV001 and COV002, including a single-blind randomized controlled phase 2/3 trial of AZD1222 (ChAdOx1 nCoV-19) in healthy adults. Trial participant PBMC samples were collected at day 0 and day 28 after the second dose for TCRbeta chain sequencing. V and J are trimmed by 7 bases and 4 bases, and the gene matches miss 4 bases of the junction. Counted from cysteine to phenylalanine, this CDR3 has 13 amino acids. The CDR3 DNA has 39 bases and is translated from base 1. The CDR3 regions of human TCRbeta chains were subjected to immunosequencing. Turning to the authors' computational methods: Repertoire TCRs were checked for matches against a reference library of SARS-CoV-2-specific TCRs that had been generated using the MIRA antigen-specificity platform. Breadth was defined as the fraction of unique TCRs that were SARS-CoV-2-associated, and depth was defined as the fraction of total T cells that were SARS-CoV-2-associated. Each spike-specific TCR was assigned to its reactive spike region and to a CD4 or CD8 class using the MIRA data. Log10-transformed breadth and depth values were compared by one-way ANOVA with Sidak's multiple comparisons tests. What TCRdb holds here is the immuneACCESS table cut down to in-frame rearrangements. Part of the clones is not present; checked against another copy, under half of the missing clones reflect an unresolved V gene, and the others are unexplained. That table supplies the V and J calls and clone size; D and trimming were determined from the DNA. This sample comprises roughly 110,000 clones, about nine tenths of them detected only once. The ten largest clones add up to 3.5% to 4.5% of the sample.

The TCR originated in an adult in good health. The sample was peripheral blood, taken on day 0 of AZD1222 vaccination. The chain links TRBV12-3 or TRBV12-4 with TRBJ1-3; TRBD1 fits 7 bases in the junction. The CDR3 region: CASKTGSGNTIYF. The nucleotides are TGTGCCAGCAAGACAGGGTCAGGAAACACCATATATTTT.